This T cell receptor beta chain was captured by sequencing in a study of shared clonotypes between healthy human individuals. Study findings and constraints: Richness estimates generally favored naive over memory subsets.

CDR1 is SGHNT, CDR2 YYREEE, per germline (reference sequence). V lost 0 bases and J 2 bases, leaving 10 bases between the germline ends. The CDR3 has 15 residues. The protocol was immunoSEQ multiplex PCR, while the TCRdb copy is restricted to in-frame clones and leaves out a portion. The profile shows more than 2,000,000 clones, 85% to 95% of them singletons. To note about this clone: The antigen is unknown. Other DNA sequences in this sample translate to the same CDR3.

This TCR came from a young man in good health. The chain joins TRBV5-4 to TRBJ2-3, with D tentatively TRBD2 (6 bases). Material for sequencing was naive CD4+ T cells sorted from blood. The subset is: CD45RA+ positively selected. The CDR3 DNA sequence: TGTGCCAGCAGCTTGGCGGCGGGGAACACAGATACGCAGTATTTT. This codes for CASSLAAGNTDTQYF.